The source of this T cell receptor beta chain is a study of OX40 agonist ivuxolimab in advanced cancers. Overall study context: At doses from 0.01 to 10 mg/kg, patients were given intravenous ivuxolimab every 2 weeks. A diagnosis of hepatocellular carcinoma, melanoma, renal cell or head and neck cancer was present in dose-escalation patients.

Findings and limits, study-wide: Individuals who were partial responders at 0.1-3.0 mg/kg had clonal expansion that ranked among the lowest.

As concerns this clone: Its antigen remains unidentified.

Sequenced by immunoSEQ multiplex PCR; TCRdb stores in-frame clones only, minus some. The sample holds more than 60,000 clones, roughly 80% seen once. V lost 4 bases and J lost 4; bases outside the gene matches: 5. The germline V gene has CDR1 GTSNPN and CDR2 SVGIG (reference sequence). The CDR3 is 13 residues long. The starting material was CD4+ or CD8+ T cells sorted from blood, obtained in a trial of the OX40 agonist ivuxolimab. This chain connects TRBV30 to TRBJ2-3; 7 bases are shared with TRBD1. The TCR originated in an adult with an advanced solid tumor such as melanoma, head and neck, liver or kidney cancer. CDR3 residues: CAWIFQGADTQYF. As DNA, the CDR3 is TGTGCCTGGATATTTCAGGGGGCAGATACGCAGTATTTT.